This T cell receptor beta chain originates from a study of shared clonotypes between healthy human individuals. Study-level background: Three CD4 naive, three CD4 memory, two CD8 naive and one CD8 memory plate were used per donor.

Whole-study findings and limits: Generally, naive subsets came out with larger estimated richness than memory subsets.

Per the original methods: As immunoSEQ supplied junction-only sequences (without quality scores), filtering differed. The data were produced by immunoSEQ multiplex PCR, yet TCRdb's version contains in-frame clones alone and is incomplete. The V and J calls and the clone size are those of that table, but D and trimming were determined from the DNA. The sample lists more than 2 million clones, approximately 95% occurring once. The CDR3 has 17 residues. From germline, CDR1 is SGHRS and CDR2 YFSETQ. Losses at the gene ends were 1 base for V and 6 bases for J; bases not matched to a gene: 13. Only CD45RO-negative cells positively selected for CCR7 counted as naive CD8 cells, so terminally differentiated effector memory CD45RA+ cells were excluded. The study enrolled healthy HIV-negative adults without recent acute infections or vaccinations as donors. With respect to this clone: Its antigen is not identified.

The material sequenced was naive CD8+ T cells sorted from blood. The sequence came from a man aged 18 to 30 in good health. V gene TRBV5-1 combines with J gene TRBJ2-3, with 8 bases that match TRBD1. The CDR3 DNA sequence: TGCGCCAGCAGCTTGCCGGACAGGGAGCCATTCCATGATACGCAGTATTTT. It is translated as CASSLPDREPFHDTQYF.